The clone carrying this T cell receptor (beta chain) has a single count. This CDR3 contains 15 residues. Per the germline V gene, CDR1 is SGDLS and CDR2 is YYNGEE. Trimming took off 4 bases at V and 0 bases at J, with 11 bases between the two ends. The table came from immunoSEQ multiplex PCR; TCRdb's copy has only in-frame clones and leaves some out. The sample consists of about 150,000 clones, 84% of them appearing once. The data were taken from a study of T cell responses to AZD1222 COVID-19 vaccine. The gene calls are TRBV9 and TRBJ1-5; a possible D gene is TRBD1 (5 bases). This sequence was found in an adult in good health. Material: peripheral blood, obtained on day 0 of AZD1222 vaccination. DNA of the CDR3: TGTGCCAGCAGCCTACGGGGGGGTAGCAATCAGCCCCAGCATTTT. Protein sequence: CASSLRGGSNQPQHF.